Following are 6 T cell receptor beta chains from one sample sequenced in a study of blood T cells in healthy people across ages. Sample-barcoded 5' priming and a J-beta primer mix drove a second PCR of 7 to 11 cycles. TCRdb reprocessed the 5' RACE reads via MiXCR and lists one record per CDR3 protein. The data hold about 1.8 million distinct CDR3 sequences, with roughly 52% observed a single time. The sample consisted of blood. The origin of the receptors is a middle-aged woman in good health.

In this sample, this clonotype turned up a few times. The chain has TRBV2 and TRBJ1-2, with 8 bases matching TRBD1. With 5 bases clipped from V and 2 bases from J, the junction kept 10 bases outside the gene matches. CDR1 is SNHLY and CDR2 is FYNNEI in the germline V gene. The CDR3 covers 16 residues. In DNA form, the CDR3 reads TGTGCCAGCAGTTTTCAAGGACAGGGCACCAACTATGGCTACACCTTC. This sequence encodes CASSFQGQGTNYGYTF.

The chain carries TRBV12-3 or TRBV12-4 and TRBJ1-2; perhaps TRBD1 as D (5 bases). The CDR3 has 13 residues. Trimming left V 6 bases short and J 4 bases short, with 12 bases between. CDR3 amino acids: CASRPTAGYGYTF. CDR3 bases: TGTGCCAGCAGACCGACAGCAGGCTATGGCTACACCTTC.

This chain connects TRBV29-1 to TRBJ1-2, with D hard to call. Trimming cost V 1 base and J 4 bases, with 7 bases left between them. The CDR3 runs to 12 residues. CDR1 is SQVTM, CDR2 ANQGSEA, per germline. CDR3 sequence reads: CSVEGTLYGYTF. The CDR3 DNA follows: TGCAGCGTTGAAGGCACACTCTATGGCTACACCTTC. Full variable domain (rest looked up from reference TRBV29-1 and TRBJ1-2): SAVISQKPSRDICQRGTSLTIQCQVDSQVTMMFWYRQQPGQSLTLIATANQGSEATYESGFVIDKFPISRPNLTFSTLTVSNMSPEDSSIYLCSVEGTLYGYTFGSGTRLTVV.

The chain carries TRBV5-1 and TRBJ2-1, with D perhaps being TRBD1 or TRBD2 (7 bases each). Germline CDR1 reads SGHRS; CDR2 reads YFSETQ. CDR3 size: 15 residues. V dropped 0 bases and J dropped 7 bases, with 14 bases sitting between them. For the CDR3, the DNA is TGCGCCAGCAGCTTGGGACTAGCCAGGGGGAATGAGCAGTTCTTC. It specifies CASSLGLARGNEQFF.

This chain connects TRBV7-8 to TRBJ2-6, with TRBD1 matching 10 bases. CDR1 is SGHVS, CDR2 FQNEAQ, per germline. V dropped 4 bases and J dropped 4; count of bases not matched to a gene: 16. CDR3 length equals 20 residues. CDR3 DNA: TGTGCCAGCAGCTCACTCCCGGGACAGGGGAAGCCGAACGGGGCCAACGTCCTGACTTTC. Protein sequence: CASSSLPGQGKPNGANVLTF.

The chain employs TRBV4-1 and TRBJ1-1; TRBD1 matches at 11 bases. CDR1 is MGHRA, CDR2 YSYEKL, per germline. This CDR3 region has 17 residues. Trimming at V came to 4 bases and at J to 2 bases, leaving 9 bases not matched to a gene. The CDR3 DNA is TGCGCCAGCAGCCCCTCCGGGACAGGGGGGCCTAACACTGAAGCTTTCTTT. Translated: CASSPSGTGGPNTEAFF.